This record covers a single TCR beta chain. CDR3 length: 15 amino acids. Germline V gene sequence: CDR1 SGHVS, CDR2 FNYEAQ. V gave up 4 bases and J gave up 2 bases, with 15 bases separating them. Clones were read by immunoSEQ multiplex PCR, and TCRdb kept only the in-frame ones, dropping some. Of a few hundred thousand clones listed, approximately 87% are singletons. The data originate from a study of blood T cell repertoires in COVID-19. The TCR sequence derives from a woman aged 45 to 65 who had recovered from COVID-19. The J gene is TRBJ2-7, the V gene TRBV7-6, with TRBD1 as a possible D gene (5 bases). The sample consisted of PBMCs or T cells enriched from blood (not recorded which). The CDR3 bases are TGTGCCAGCAGCTCCGCAGACAGTCTTACCTACGAGCAGTACTTC. It codes for CASSSADSLTYEQYF.